This T cell receptor beta chain was identified during a study of blood T cell repertoires in COVID-19. Assay used: immunoSEQ multiplex PCR; TCRdb lists only in-frame clones, some missing. This table holds about 50,000 clones, around 89% found once. V was trimmed by 1 base and J by 5 bases, leaving 13 bases between them. This CDR3 has 15 amino acids. Germline V gene data show CDR1 as MDHEN and CDR2 as SYDVKM. Sequencing used peripheral blood. The origin of this receptor is a human donor in a cohort sampled during active COVID-19. The chain couples TRBV28 to TRBJ2-3; D unresolved. The CDR3 coding sequence is TGTGCCAGCAGTTTATACCAAGCCATCAAAGATACGCAGTATTTT. This translates into CASSLYQAIKDTQYF.